This TCR beta chain stems from a study of post-analysis software for immune sequencing data. Findings and caveats of the study: TRBV segments more frequent in patients than in controls numbered about 5 and included TRBV5-6, TRBV5-1 and TRBV20-1.

In regard to this clonotype: Its matching antigen is unknown.

The CDR3 extends over 15 amino acids. V was trimmed by 5 bases and J by 5 bases, leaving 21 bases between them. Germline V gene data show CDR1 as DFQATT and CDR2 as SNEGSKA (reference sequence). TCR beta cDNA libraries had unique molecular identifiers. TCRdb independently ran MiXCR on the PCR reads; one entry per CDR3 protein. The sample shows roughly 870,000 distinct CDR3 sequences, under 70% of them seen only once. The chain carries TRBV20-1 and TRBJ2-5, with D perhaps matching TRBD1 (6 bases). Sequencing input: blood. This TCR came from a girl aged 10 to 17 with multiple sclerosis. CDR3: CSALKNSGAVETQYF. CDR3 bases: TGCAGTGCTCTCAAAAACTCAGGGGCTGTGGAGACCCAGTACTTC.